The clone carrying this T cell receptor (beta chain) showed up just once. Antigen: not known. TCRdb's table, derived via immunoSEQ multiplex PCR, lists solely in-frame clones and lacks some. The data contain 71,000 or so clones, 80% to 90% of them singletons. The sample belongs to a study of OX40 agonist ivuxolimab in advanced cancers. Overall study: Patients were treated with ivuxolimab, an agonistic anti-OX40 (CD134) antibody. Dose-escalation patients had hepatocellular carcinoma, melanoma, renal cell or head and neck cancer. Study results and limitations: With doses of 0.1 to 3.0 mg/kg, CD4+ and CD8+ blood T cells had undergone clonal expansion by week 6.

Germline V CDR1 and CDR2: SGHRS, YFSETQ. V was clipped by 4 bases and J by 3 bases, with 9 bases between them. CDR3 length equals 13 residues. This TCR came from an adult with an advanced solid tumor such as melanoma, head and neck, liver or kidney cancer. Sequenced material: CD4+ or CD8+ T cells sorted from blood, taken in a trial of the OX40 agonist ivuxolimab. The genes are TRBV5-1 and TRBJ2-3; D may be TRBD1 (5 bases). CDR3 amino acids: CASSPQGTDTQYF. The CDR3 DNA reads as TGCGCCAGCAGCCCTCAGGGAACAGATACGCAGTATTTT.